Each of the 29 T cell receptor beta chains below was sequenced from the same sample in a study of blood T cell repertoires in COVID-19. Sequencing was performed with immunoSEQ multiplex PCR; in TCRdb, only in-frame clones are kept and a portion is missing. The sample lists about 82,000 clones; around 82% were seen once. The sample was peripheral blood. The receptor source for this set is a man between 50 and 59 years old with active or convalescent COVID-19.

In this sample, this clone turned up once. V and J are TRBV7-2 and TRBJ2-2, with TRBD2 identical over 7 bases. In germline, CDR1 is SGHTA, CDR2 FQGNSA. The CDR3 contains 15 residues. With 1 base clipped from V and 6 bases from J, the junction kept 5 bases outside the gene matches. In nucleotides, the CDR3 is TGTGCCAGCAGCTTAGTGCGGACTAGACCCGGGGAGCTGTTTTTT. Protein product: CASSLVRTRPGELFF.

This clone was counted a few times. The chain carries TRBV29-1 and TRBJ1-1; D is possibly TRBD1 (5 bases). V lost 2 bases, J lost 1 base, and 8 bases lay in between. There are 13 residues in the CDR3. Germline loops: CDR1 SQVTM, CDR2 ANQGSEA. In nucleotides, the CDR3 is TGCAGCGTTGAAAGGGGTGCGAACACTGAAGCTTTCTTT. It specifies CSVERGANTEAFF.

The rearrangement links TRBV7-2 to TRBJ1-1; D ambiguous. The V and J ends lost 0 bases and 1 base respectively, with 9 bases between them. The CDR3 spans 15 residues. CDR1 is SGHTA, CDR2 FQGNSA, per germline. DNA of the CDR3: TGTGCCAGCAGCTTAGCGAGCTCGGGGAACACTGAAGCTTTCTTT. Translation gives CASSLASSGNTEAFF.

The J gene is TRBJ2-5, the V gene TRBV10-3, with 7 bases matching TRBD1. Looked up from germline, CDR1 is ENHRY and CDR2 is SYGVKD. V gave up 0 bases and J gave up 0 bases; unmatched junction bases: 1. This CDR3 is built from 15 residues. CDR3 residues: CAISESTGNQETQYF. CDR3 sequence (DNA): TGTGCCATCAGTGAGTCGACAGGGAACCAAGAGACCCAGTACTTC.

This sequence joins TRBV6-4 and TRBJ2-3; D unclear. V was pared by 5 bases and J by 1 base, with 10 bases between. Germline V gene sequence: CDR1 MRHNA, CDR2 SNTAGT. This CDR3 comprises 14 residues. The CDR3: CASSLGVGTDTQYF. In DNA, the CDR3 is TGTGCCAGCAGTCTTGGAGTCGGCACAGATACGCAGTATTTT.

The gene calls are TRBV15 and TRBJ2-1; TRBD2 might be the D (6 bases). CDR3 length: 17 amino acids. Germline-derived CDR1 and CDR2 are LNHNV and YYDKDF (reference sequence). The V gene lost 3 bases and the J gene lost 4 bases, with 19 bases spanning the gap. In nucleotides, the CDR3 is TGTGCCACCAGCAGGGCCGGGTGGGCGGGGAATTACAATGAGCAGTTCTTC. It encodes CATSRAGWAGNYNEQFF. Combining the CDR3 with reference TRBV15 and TRBJ2-1 gives the whole variable domain DAMVIQNPRYQVTQFGKPVTLSCSQTLNHNVMYWYQQKSSQAPKLLFHYYDKDFNNEADTPDNFQSRRPNTSFCFLDIRSPGLGDTAMYLCATSRAGWAGNYNEQFFGPGTRLTVL.

The genes are TRBV6-7 and TRBJ1-1; 7 bases map to TRBD1. TRBV6-7 counts as an open reading frame of uncertain function. CDR3 length: 18 residues. V lost 2 bases to trimming and J lost 5 bases; unmatched junction nucleotides: 17. This chain's CDR3 is CASSYNTGFQGVGTEAFF. In DNA form, the CDR3 reads TGTGCCAGCAGTTACAACACCGGGTTTCAGGGGGTTGGAACTGAAGCTTTCTTT.

The rearrangement joins TRBV3-1 (or the pseudogene TRBV3-2) to TRBJ1-2; 8 bases are a match to TRBD1. V was pared by 5 bases and J by 5 bases, with 4 bases of the junction left unmatched. CDR3 length: 13 residues. Germline CDR1 and CDR2: LGHDT and YNNKEL (reference sequence). This CDR3 reads CASSLGQAYGYTF. The DNA of the CDR3 is TGTGCCAGCAGCTTGGGACAGGCATATGGCTACACCTTC.

This clone was seen a single time. This rearrangement joins TRBV27 to TRBJ2-7, with D perhaps TRBD2 (7 bases). V dropped 2 bases and J dropped 4 bases, with 12 bases sitting between them. Germline V gene data show CDR1 as MNHEY and CDR2 as SMNVEV (reference sequence). The CDR3 extends over 14 amino acids. As DNA, the CDR3 is TGTGCCAGCAGTTTAGGGGGGGGCATGTACGAGCAGTACTTC. Translated: CASSLGGGMYEQYF.

The V and J genes are TRBV4-1 and TRBJ2-2; 7 bases fit TRBD2. The CDR3 runs to 17 residues. The ends lost 0 bases at V and 1 base at J; junction bases unmatched: 5. Germline V lookup: CDR1 MGHRA, CDR2 YSYEKL. CDR3 bases: TGCGCCAGCAGCCAAGATTCGGCTAGCGGGAACACCGGGGAGCTGTTTTTT. It is translated as CASSQDSASGNTGELFF.

This sequence joins TRBV7-8 and TRBJ2-5, with D perhaps matching TRBD2 (7 bases). This CDR3 is built from 15 residues. CDR1 is SGHVS and CDR2 is FQNEAQ in the germline V gene. Trimming removed 0 bases from V and 9 bases from J, with 17 bases in between. This chain's CDR3 is CASSLAAGGHVPQYF. As DNA, the CDR3 is TGTGCCAGCAGCTTAGCGGCCGGGGGGCACGTCCCCCAGTACTTC. The variable domain in full, completed from reference TRBV7-8 and TRBJ2-5, reads GAGVSQSPRYKVAKRGQDVALRCDPISGHVSLFWYQQALGQGPEFLTYFQNEAQLDKSGLPSDRFFAERPEGSVSTLKIQRTQQEDSAVYLCASSLAAGGHVPQYFGPGTRLLVL.

This sequence joins TRBV6-5 and TRBJ2-7, with 8 positions matching TRBD1. The CDR3 runs 14 residues. Germline V gene data show CDR1 as MNHEY and CDR2 as SVGAGI. The ends lost 4 bases at V and 3 bases at J; junction bases unmatched: 5. This CDR3 reads CASSWTGLIYEQYV. The CDR3 DNA is TGTGCCAGCAGTTGGACAGGGCTGATCTACGAGCAGTACGTC.

V and J are TRBV11-3 and TRBJ2-7, with 9 bases matching TRBD1. This CDR3 is built from 13 residues. V lost 8 bases to trimming and J lost 6 bases; unmatched junction nucleotides: 8. Germline values: CDR1 SGHNT, CDR2 YENEEA. For the CDR3, the DNA is TGTGCCAGCGCTCGGGACAGGGCAAGCGAGCAGTACTTC. Amino acid sequence: CASARDRASEQYF.

This chain's CDR3 is CASSRTGTGGYSNQPQHF. The DNA of the CDR3 is TGTGCCAGCAGCCGAACCGGGACAGGGGGCTACAGCAATCAGCCCCAGCATTTT. The rearrangement joins TRBV5-5 to TRBJ1-5; 12 bases match TRBD1. CDR1 is SGHKS, CDR2 YYEKEE, per germline (reference sequence). V trimming: 4 bases; J trimming: 1 base; junction bases outside the gene matches: 9. The CDR3 is 18 amino acids.

Points on this clone: One junction end does not reproduce the germline sequence, and a read error may be involved. The V and J genes are TRBV3-1 (or the pseudogene TRBV3-2) and TRBJ2-7; D ambiguous. The CDR3 consists of 17 residues. CDR1 and CDR2 (germline): LGHDT, YNNKEL (reference sequence). CDR3 loop: CASSRPDFGRFSHEQYF. In DNA, the CDR3 is TGTGCCAGCAGCCGACCCGATTTTGGGCGATTCTCCCACGAGCAGTACTTC.

The V gene is TRBV18, the J gene TRBJ1-4; 9 bases map to TRBD1. The germline CDR1 and CDR2 sequences are KGHSH and LQKENI. V was clipped by 3 bases and J by 8 bases; unmatched bases: 7. CDR3 length equals 15 residues. CDR3 sequence: CASSPPGQGGEKLFF. As DNA, the CDR3 is TGTGCCAGCTCACCCCCGGGACAGGGTGGCGAAAAACTGTTTTTT.

The chain combines TRBV7-9 with TRBJ1-2; D call uncertain. The CDR3 sequence is 13 residues long. CDR1 is SEHNR, CDR2 FQNEAQ, per germline (reference sequence). V gave up 6 bases and J gave up 2 bases, with 10 bases separating them. The CDR3 DNA reads as TGTGCCAGCAGTTCGTTCTCCAACTATGGCTACACCTTC. This sequence encodes CASSSFSNYGYTF.

The rearrangement uses TRBV7-9 and TRBJ1-2; 8 positions agree with TRBD1. The J segment lost 9 bases and the V segment lost 5 bases, leaving 8 bases of the junction unmatched. Germline V CDR1 and CDR2: SEHNR, FQNEAQ (reference sequence). There are 13 residues in the CDR3. The CDR3 here is CASSQDRADRYTF. CDR3 coding DNA: TGTGCCAGCAGCCAGGACAGGGCTGATCGCTACACCTTC.

The J gene is TRBJ1-4, the V gene TRBV10-1, with 9 bases matching TRBD1. Unmatched junction bases numbered 3, after V lost 3 bases and J lost 4 bases. CDR1 is WNHNN and CDR2 is SYGVQD in the germline V gene (reference sequence). The CDR3 totals 15 residues. CDR3 nucleotides: TGCGCCAGCAGTGAAGGGACAGGGCGTAATGAAAAACTGTTTTTT. Encoded protein: CASSEGTGRNEKLFF.

The rearrangement joins TRBV28 to TRBJ2-1; D may be TRBD2 (5 bases). Trimming cost V 3 bases and J 10 bases, with 10 bases left between them. CDR1 is MDHEN, CDR2 SYDVKM, per germline. CDR3 length: 12 amino acids. Here the CDR3 DNA reads TGTGCCAGCAGTTTCCGGGGTGGAGAGCAGTTCTTC. Amino acid sequence: CASSFRGGEQFF.

The J gene is TRBJ1-2, the V gene TRBV28; the D is unclear. From germline, CDR1 is MDHEN and CDR2 SYDVKM. V shed 4 bases and J shed 4 bases, with 10 bases lying between them. This CDR3 has 13 amino acids. The CDR3: CASSSPDFYGYTF. The DNA for the CDR3 is TGTGCCAGCAGTTCTCCGGACTTCTATGGCTACACCTTC.

The chain employs TRBV19 and TRBJ2-2; D is ambiguous. The CDR3 contains 12 residues. CDR1 is LNHDA, CDR2 SQIVND, per germline (reference sequence). Trimming took off 3 bases at V and 7 bases at J, with 6 bases between the two ends. CDR3 residues: CASSIVYGELFF. The DNA of the CDR3 is TGTGCCAGTAGTATTGTGTACGGGGAGCTGTTTTTT. The whole variable domain, filled in from reference TRBV19 and TRBJ2-2, reads DGGITQSPKYLFRKEGQNVTLSCEQNLNHDAMYWYRQDPGQGLRLIYYSQIVNDFQKGDIAEGYSVSREKKESFPLTVTSAQKNPTAFYLCASSIVYGELFFGEGSRLTVL.

CDR3 amino acids: CASSPPKGGDTEAFF. CDR3 in DNA: TGTGCCAGCTCACCACCGAAGGGAGGTGACACTGAAGCTTTCTTT. J is TRBJ1-1 and V is TRBV18, with D unresolved. The V gene lost 0 bases and the J gene lost 3 bases, with 11 bases spanning the gap. There are 15 residues in the CDR3. Germline V gene data show CDR1 as KGHSH and CDR2 as LQKENI. The whole variable domain, filled in from reference TRBV18 and TRBJ1-1, reads NAGVMQNPRHLVRRRGQEARLRCSPMKGHSHVYWYRQLPEEGLKFMVYLQKENIIDESGMPKERFSAEFPKEGPSILRIQQVVRGDSAAYFCASSPPKGGDTEAFFGQGTRLTVV.

The J gene is TRBJ2-5, the V gene TRBV5-1, with a possible D match to TRBD1 (7 bases). The CDR3 is made up of 16 amino acids. The germline V and J ends were trimmed by 4 bases and 5 bases, with 21 bases remaining between them. Germline assignment: CDR1 SGHRS and CDR2 YFSETQ. CDR3 nucleotides: TGCGCCAGCAGCCCAGACCAGGGGGGTGGGACGGAGACCCAGTACTTC. It specifies CASSPDQGGGTETQYF.

J is TRBJ1-1 and V is TRBV13; 9 nucleotides align to TRBD1. CDR1 and CDR2 from the germline V gene are PRHDT and FYEKMQ (reference sequence). The V segment lost 4 bases and the J segment 5 bases; nucleotides outside the gene matches: 8. CDR3 length: 15 residues. The CDR3 DNA sequence: TGTGCCAGCAGCTCAGCCTGGGACAGGGTAACTGAAGCTTTCTTT. This gives the protein CASSSAWDRVTEAFF. The whole variable domain, filled in from reference TRBV13 and TRBJ1-1, reads AAGVIQSPRHLIKEKRETATLKCYPIPRHDTVYWYQQGPGQDPQFLISFYEKMQSDKGSIPDRFSAQQFSDYHSELNMSSLELGDSALYFCASSSAWDRVTEAFFGQGTRLTVV.

The chain has TRBV19 and TRBJ1-6, with a weak D call TRBD1 (5 bases). CDR3 length: 15 amino acids. With 5 bases removed from V and 8 bases from J, the gap between germline ends came to 16 bases. Germline V gene lookup returns CDR1 LNHDA and CDR2 SQIVND (reference sequence). The CDR3 loop reads CASSAPTDPHSPLHF. CDR3 DNA sequence: TGTGCCAGTAGTGCACCGACAGACCCCCATTCACCCCTCCACTTT.

J is TRBJ2-7 and V is TRBV10-2, with 7 positions matching TRBD1. With V trimmed by 0 bases and J by 3 bases, 5 bases remained unmatched. This CDR3 contains 15 residues. Germline CDR1 and CDR2: WSHSY and SAAADI. The CDR3 protein is CASSESGQHLYEQYF. The CDR3 DNA is TGCGCCAGCAGTGAGTCGGGACAGCATCTCTACGAGCAGTACTTC.

The sample holds one count of this clone. CDR3 region: CASSFGQGIDTEAFF. The CDR3 nucleotides are TGTGCCAGCAGCTTCGGACAGGGGATTGACACTGAAGCTTTCTTT. The rearrangement uses TRBV7-2 and TRBJ1-1; 9 bases are shared with TRBD1. Looked up from germline, CDR1 is SGHTA and CDR2 is FQGNSA. The V and J ends lost 3 bases and 3 bases, in that order; junction bases with no gene match: 5. CDR3 length: 15 residues.

The chain couples TRBV6-2 or TRBV6-3 to TRBJ1-6, with TRBD1 identical over 7 bases. CDR1 MNHEY and CDR2 SVGEGT come from the germline V gene. The CDR3 extends over 15 amino acids. V lost 4 bases, J lost 10 bases, and 10 bases stayed unmatched. In nucleotides, the CDR3 is TGTGCCAGCAGTTTTCGCATCAGGGGGGACTCACCCCTCCACTTT. Translated, it gives CASSFRIRGDSPLHF.